This paragraph covers one T cell receptor (beta chain) sequence. Its antigen is unknown. Using its own MiXCR run on the RACE reads, TCRdb lists one record per CDR3 protein. Found here are about 84,000 distinct CDR3 sequences, under 11% of them singletons; the top ten hold about 5%. Germline V gene sequence: CDR1 SGHDT, CDR2 YYEEEE. Trimming took 0 bases from V and 4 from J; bases not matched to a gene: 2. This CDR3 spans 14 amino acids. Documented time point: patch test 2, 6 weeks after DPC sensitization. Treatment: therapeutic diphenylcyclopropenone sensitization with weekly scalp DPC. At every patch-test visit, blood was drawn before the patch test was applied. This sample is part of a study of human T cells and chemical hapten exposure. Background on the study: Slight volume differences across pooled libraries mainly accounted for varying per-sample TCR yields.

Notes on the study in general: No change in TCRs above 1 in 1000 frequency was produced by DPC sensitization. As patch test score rose, PT1 expanded TCR counts tended to rise as well.

V and J are TRBV5-6 and TRBJ2-5; TRBD1 matches at 8 bases. The material was whole blood, obtained in connection with sensitization to the hapten diphenylcyclopropenone (DPC). The receptor's source is a woman aged 50 to 60 with alopecia areata. Some clones in this sample may be carry-over from other donors' samples. Written as DNA, the CDR3 is TGTGCCAGCAGCTTGGACAGGGGGATAGAGACCCAGTACTTC. This gives the protein CASSLDRGIETQYF.